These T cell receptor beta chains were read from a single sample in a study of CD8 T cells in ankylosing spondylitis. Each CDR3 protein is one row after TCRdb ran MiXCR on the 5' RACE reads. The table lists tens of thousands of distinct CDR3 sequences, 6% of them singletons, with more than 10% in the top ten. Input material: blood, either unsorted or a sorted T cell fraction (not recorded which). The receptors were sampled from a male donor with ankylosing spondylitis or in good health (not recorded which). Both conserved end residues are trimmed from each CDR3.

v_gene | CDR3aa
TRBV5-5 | ASSWRPLYNSPLH
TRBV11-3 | ASSLVRTGADTQY
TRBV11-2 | ASSLRTGTVSSYNEQF
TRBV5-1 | ASSLPQGITDTQY
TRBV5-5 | ASSQMTGNSGNTIY
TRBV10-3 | AISRDRSLTDTQY
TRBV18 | ASSPQGVISYKQY
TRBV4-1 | ASSQDDRSSYNEQF
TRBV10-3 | AISESPYEQY
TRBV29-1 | SLRTRVDTQY
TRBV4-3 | ASSQDENPGGVTEAF
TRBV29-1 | SVRQGNEQF
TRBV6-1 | ASSPTGVASYEQY
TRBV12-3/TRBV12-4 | ASSLVASGELF
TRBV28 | ASSKMAVGEQY
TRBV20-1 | SAYIGFGKNIQY
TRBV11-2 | ASSLDLDSRWSPLH
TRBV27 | ASWDRRYGYT
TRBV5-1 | ASSFSPGQNQPQH
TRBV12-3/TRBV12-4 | ASRFTGRPEYEQY
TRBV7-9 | ASSPVGGTDTQY
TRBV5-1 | ASSSGSLGPNTEAF
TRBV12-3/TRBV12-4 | ASSLGLQGPDTQY
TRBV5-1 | ASSQQGRQPQH
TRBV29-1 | SVVLSGTDTQY
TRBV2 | ASSQGGAFSYEQY
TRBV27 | ATSRGVNEETQY
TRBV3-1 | ASSRFGTDYEQY
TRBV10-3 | ATGLAVYTDTQY
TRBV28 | ASSPGQGPYEQY
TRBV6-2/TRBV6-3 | ASSYGQQSTDTQY
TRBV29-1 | SVAGTGSSYEQY
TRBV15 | ATSSPEAGPTDTQY
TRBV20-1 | SATGAGGYT
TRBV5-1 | ASSLLAGTRRGETQY
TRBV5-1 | ASSLLVVAEQETQY
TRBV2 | ASNRDRAGANVLT
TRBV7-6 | ASSLSPGTSDYEQY
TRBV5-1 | ASSPTSGPYNEQF
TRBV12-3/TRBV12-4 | ANAPLGQGIYDTQY
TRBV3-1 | ASSSQGNIQY
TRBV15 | ATSPRGGAATEQY
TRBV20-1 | SASPHNEQF
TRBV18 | ASSEQNNSPLH
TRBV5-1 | ASSPTGGNSNQPQH
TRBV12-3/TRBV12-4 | ASSSRDGLGQF
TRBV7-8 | ASSSPTGTGEFRGNQPQH
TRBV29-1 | SVDSGFQETQY
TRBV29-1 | SVVWGDTQY
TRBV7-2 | ASSTSQGWSGELF